A selection of T cell receptor beta chains follows, all from one sample in a study of shared clonotypes between healthy human individuals. Repertoires were generated with immunoSEQ multiplex PCR, while TCRdb's copy carries only in-frame clones and drops some. Altogether about 330,000 clones are present, about nine tenths being singletons, with the ten largest covering around 15%. The specimen was memory CD8+ T cells sorted from blood. Every receptor here comes from a man aged 18 to 29 in good health. Each CDR3 is given with its conserved first and last residue. Fields, in order: clone size, D gene, V gene, J gene, CDR3 DNA, CDR3 protein. D genes are given only for firm matches. Clone size appears in some rows only: once, few, many, or a class for an expanded clone.

-	-	TRBV7-2	TRBJ2-2	TGTGCCAGCAGCTTATGGGCCTTGGGCACCGGGGAGCTGTTTTTT	CASSLWALGTGELFF
once	-	TRBV6-1	TRBJ2-7	TGTGCCAGCAGTGAAGTTAAGTCCTACGAGCAGTACTTC	CASSEVKSYEQYF
-	-	TRBV5-1	TRBJ2-3	TGCGCCAGCAGCTCAAAGTCTTCGGGGGGCGCAGATACGCAGTATTTT	CASSSKSSGGADTQYF
-	TRBD2	TRBV10-3	TRBJ2-7	TGTGCCACGATTGGACTAGCGGGCTACGAGCAGTACTTC	CATIGLAGYEQYF
once	TRBD2	TRBV4-2	TRBJ2-1	TGTGCCAGCAGCCAAGGAGCGGGGTACAATGAGCAGTTCTTC	CASSQGAGYNEQFF
-	-	TRBV7-8	TRBJ1-3	TGTGCCAGCAGCTTAGTGGCAGGGTCTGGAAACACCATATATTTT	CASSLVAGSGNTIYF
-	-	TRBV6-1	TRBJ1-2	TGTGCCAGCAGTCTAACGTTCGATGGCTACACCTTC	CASSLTFDGYTF
-	-	TRBV5-1	TRBJ2-7	TGCGCCAGCAGCTTACCGTCGGGATGGCTCTCCTACGAGCAGTACTTC	CASSLPSGWLSYEQYF
-	TRBD2	TRBV2	TRBJ2-3	TGTGCCAGCAGTGCTATCCTCCTAGCGGGTGGCGGAGATACGCAGTATTTT	CASSAILLAGGGDTQYF
-	TRBD1	TRBV27	TRBJ1-2	TGTGCCAGCAGTTTGAGGACAGGGTATGGCTACACCTTC	CASSLRTGYGYTF
-	TRBD2	TRBV4-1	TRBJ2-7	TGCGCCAGCAGCCAAGGGGCTAGCGGCTCCTACGAGCAGTACTTC	CASSQGASGSYEQYF
-	-	TRBV9	TRBJ1-2	TGTGCCAGCAGCGTGACGCGGACAGTAAGGTATGGCTACACCTTC	CASSVTRTVRYGYTF
-	-	TRBV6-1	TRBJ2-7	TGTGCCAGCAGTGAAGGTCAGGGGTCCAACGAGCAGTACTTC	CASSEGQGSNEQYF